This T cell receptor (beta chain) appears in the sequencing data of a study of T cell repertoires in cytomegalovirus infection (dated by TCRdb to between 2017 and 2020). About the study as a whole: Peptide stimulations targeted recently identified HLA-C-restricted CMV epitopes, whose presentation resists viral immunomodulation, together with well-studied HLA-B-restricted epitopes. Because public TCR beta signatures pointed to carriage of CMV infection together with the matching HLA type, the HLA type of each donor mattered for the analysis. The full study reports these points: In the ex vivo response, HLA-C-restricted CMV-specific TCR beta clonotypes were dominant, and in two of eight donors the single most frequent clonotype came from this HLA-C-restricted group. Carriers of CMV infection plus the relevant HLA type were discriminated by the cumulative frequency of public TCR beta family members in the study cohort and in an independent 352-donor cohort.

The germline V gene (reference sequence) gives CDR1 as DFQATT and CDR2 as SNEGSKA. V loses 0 bases, J loses 8 bases, and the germline ends lie 16 bases apart. The CDR3, cysteine through phenylalanine, is 15 amino acids long. The kept DNA is CDR3 alone, 45 bases in frame from the first base. In the case of this clonotype: The antigen it recognizes is unknown. Base qualities are not at hand, and no much larger clone is one base apart.

The treatment or condition tag for this specimen amounts to: in vitro stimulation with specific CMV peptide epitopes to enrich CMV-specific T cells. TCRdb records Illumina HiSeq 1500 as the sequencer. TCRdb reworked the public reads: Q25 trimming with fastp, MiXCR clone assembly, productive beta chains retained. Every entry covers one CDR3 protein and lists the most common genes and DNA from its rows. Recorded for this sample are fewer than 850,000 distinct CDR3 sequences; almost 30% of them occurred a single time. The ten largest clones take up around 12% of the sample. Sequencing used cultured CD8+ T cells from PBMCs, obtained from culture after CMV antigen stimulation. The TCR comes from a human donor in good health (CMV status not recorded). Some clones in this sample may be carry-over from other donors' samples. The sequence links TRBV20-1 to TRBJ1-4, with the D gene call left open. DNA sequence: TGCAGTGCTAGAGATGTTGTGAGATCCGGGGAAAAACTGTTTTTT. Translated, this gives CSARDVVRSGEKLFF.